These 24 T cell receptor beta chains originate from one sample sequenced in a study of patients and donors after allogeneic stem cell transplantation. TCRdb recomputed calls from the RT-PCR reads with MiXCR, one row per CDR3 protein. The table includes about 74,000 distinct CDR3 sequences, 26% detected once. Sequencing input: blood, either unsorted or a sorted T cell fraction (not recorded which). The receptors originated from a human donor who was either an allogeneic HSCT recipient or a stem cell or donor lymphocyte infusion donor (not recorded which). It is not recorded whose cells these are; they may come from a transplant donor.

There are a few counts of this clonotype. This chain uses TRBV6-2 or TRBV6-3 with TRBJ1-2; 8 positions agree with TRBD1. CDR1 and CDR2 (germline): MNHEY, SVGEGT. After removal of 2 bases from V and 5 bases from J, the junction contained 1 base not matched to a gene. The CDR3 has 13 amino acids. CDR3 sequence: CASSYDRGYGYTF. The CDR3 DNA reads as TGTGCCAGCAGTTACGACAGGGGATATGGCTACACCTTC.

The rearrangement uses TRBV5-1 and TRBJ1-3; D is unresolved. The CDR3 has 14 residues. The V and J ends lost 3 bases and 0 bases respectively, with 7 bases between them. From germline, CDR1 is SGHRS and CDR2 YFSETQ. The CDR3 protein is CASSWTDSGNTIYF. In nucleotides, the CDR3 is TGCGCCAGCAGCTGGACCGACTCTGGAAACACCATATATTTT. Full variable domain (rest looked up from reference TRBV5-1 and TRBJ1-3): KAGVTQTPRYLIKTRGQQVTLSCSPISGHRSVSWYQQTPGQGLQFLFEYFSETQRNKGNFPGRFSGRQFSNSRSEMNVSTLELGDSALYLCASSWTDSGNTIYFGEGSWLTVV.

The V and J genes are TRBV20-1 and TRBJ1-6; TRBD1 is a possible D gene (6 bases). Germline CDR1 DFQATT, CDR2 SNEGSKA (reference sequence). CDR3 length equals 15 residues. Trimming stripped 0 bases from V and 8 bases from J, with 14 bases between. CDR3: CSARELRDTYSPLHF. In DNA, the CDR3 is TGCAGTGCTAGAGAACTCCGGGACACCTATTCACCCCTCCACTTT.

This clonotype was counted a few times. The chain recombines TRBV21-1 with TRBJ2-3; the table's D call TRBD1 went unverified against the DNA. TRBV21-1 is deemed a pseudogene. This CDR3 contains 15 residues. The CDR3 protein is CASSKRTGKADTQYF. In nucleotides, the CDR3 is TGTGCCAGCAGCAAAAGAACGGGAAAGGCAGATACGCAGTATTTT.

There are a few counts of this clonotype. The chain links TRBV18 to TRBJ2-3; a possible D gene is TRBD1 (6 bases). The CDR3 is 13 residues long. Trimming removed 6 bases from V and 6 bases from J, with 13 bases in between. Germline values: CDR1 KGHSH, CDR2 LQKENI. The chain's CDR3 is CASSPKRGDTQYF. CDR3 bases: TGTGCCAGCTCCCCGAAAAGGGGGGATACGCAGTATTTT.

This clonotype was found a few times. The CDR3 region has the DNA TGCGCCAGCAGCTCGAAGACCACGGGACACTATAATTCACCCCTCCACTTT. This translates into CASSSKTTGHYNSPLHF. The chain links TRBV5-1 to TRBJ1-6; D may be TRBD1 (6 bases). Per the germline V gene, CDR1 is SGHRS and CDR2 is YFSETQ. Trimming pared 3 bases from V and 3 bases from J, leaving 16 bases between. The CDR3 loop spans 17 amino acids.

This chain joins TRBV12-3 or TRBV12-4 and TRBJ2-1; D not certain. V was pared by 3 bases and J by 13 bases, with 10 bases between. The CDR3 length is 11 residues. This CDR3 is CASSFGHPQFF. The CDR3 DNA reads TGTGCCAGCAGTTTCGGCCACCCCCAGTTCTTC.

The chain links TRBV4-2 to TRBJ1-3; D possibly corresponds to TRBD1 (5 bases). The CDR3 has 15 residues. Germline CDR1 is LGHNA and CDR2 is YNFKEQ. V was pared by 1 base and J by 0 bases, with 7 bases between. Here the CDR3 DNA reads TGTGCCAGCAGCCAAGCGGGGGGCTCTGGAAACACCATATATTTT. It yields the protein CASSQAGGSGNTIYF.

This clonotype occurred many times. The gene calls are TRBV7-9 and TRBJ2-7; D unresolved. The V end was cut by 5 bases, the J end by 3 bases, with 11 bases between. The CDR3 runs to 13 residues. Germline assignment: CDR1 SEHNR and CDR2 FQNEAQ (reference sequence). Here the CDR3 reads CASSLQADYEQYF. The CDR3, as DNA: TGTGCCAGCAGCCTGCAGGCCGACTACGAGCAGTACTTC.

The CDR3, as DNA: TGTGCCAGCAGCTTAGCCTTTGGGACAGGCTATGGCTACACCTTC. Translation gives CASSLAFGTGYGYTF. V usage is TRBV7-2 and J usage is TRBJ1-2; 8 nucleotides agree with TRBD1. J lost 4 bases, V lost 0 bases, and 4 bases had no gene match. Germline V gives CDR1 SGHTA, CDR2 FQGNSA. This CDR3 region has 15 residues.

The V and J genes are TRBV5-1 and TRBJ1-1, with D possibly being TRBD1 (5 bases). CDR1 and CDR2 (germline): SGHRS, YFSETQ. The CDR3 spans 14 residues. Deletions cut 2 bases from V and 2 bases from J, with 10 bases between. The DNA for the CDR3 is TGCGCCAGCAGCTTTGACAGCCTCAACACTGAAGCTTTCTTT. The encoded protein is CASSFDSLNTEAFF.

This chain connects TRBV5-1 to TRBJ1-6; D uncertain. V lost 2 bases and J lost 9, with 12 bases in between. Germline V lookup: CDR1 SGHRS, CDR2 YFSETQ. The CDR3 length is 14 residues. CDR3 DNA sequence: TGCGCCAGCAGCTTCGCCCCCTGGGTTTCACCCCTCCACTTT. This codes for CASSFAPWVSPLHF.

The chain combines TRBV27 with TRBJ1-2; 7 bases fit TRBD1. This CDR3 comprises 15 residues. V dropped 4 bases and J dropped 2; count of bases not matched to a gene: 7. Looked up from germline, CDR1 is MNHEY and CDR2 is SMNVEV (reference sequence). The CDR3 nucleotides read TGTGCCAGCAGTTGGACCGGGACAGCCAACTATGGCTACACCTTC. Translating gives CASSWTGTANYGYTF.

The rearrangement joins TRBV12-3 or TRBV12-4 to TRBJ1-5; no clear D gene. V dropped 5 bases and J dropped 5 bases, with 10 bases sitting between them. This CDR3 region has 13 residues. Written as DNA, the CDR3 is TGTGCCAGCAGTCCGGCAGATTATCAGCCCCAGCATTTT. It yields the protein CASSPADYQPQHF.

The CDR3 sequence is CSARGGTTNYNEQFF. The CDR3 DNA reads as TGCAGTGCCAGGGGGGGGACCACGAACTACAATGAGCAGTTCTTC. The chain recombines TRBV20-1 with TRBJ2-1; D possibly matches TRBD1 or TRBD2 (7 bases each). The CDR3 has 15 residues. Trimming pared 6 bases from V and 3 bases from J, leaving 18 bases between. Germline CDR1 and CDR2: DFQATT and SNEGSKA (reference sequence).

This clonotype occurred a few times. The chain couples TRBV2 to TRBJ2-1; 8 bases fit TRBD2. This CDR3 has 16 residues. CDR1 is SNHLY, CDR2 FYNNEI, per germline. Germline trimming cut 2 bases from V and 0 bases from J; bases unmatched to any gene: 3. The CDR3 DNA reads TGTGCCAGCAGTGAATCCGGGGGGGCCTCCTACAATGAGCAGTTCTTC. Translated: CASSESGGASYNEQFF.

The CDR3 sequence is CASSFGGYLTDTQYF. CDR3 DNA: TGCGCCAGCAGCTTTGGGGGCTACCTCACAGATACGCAGTATTTT. The chain is built from TRBV5-1 and TRBJ2-3; weak D call: TRBD1 (6 bases). CDR1 is SGHRS, CDR2 YFSETQ, per germline. V gave up 2 bases and J gave up 2 bases, with 12 bases separating them. The CDR3 runs to 15 residues.

The chain has TRBV28 and TRBJ2-2; 13 positions match TRBD2. This CDR3 is built from 20 residues. Germline V gene data show CDR1 as MDHEN and CDR2 as SYDVKM. V lost 4 bases, J lost 0 bases, and 11 bases stayed unmatched. The CDR3 protein is CASSSGLAGVLFSNTGELFF. In DNA, the CDR3 is TGTGCCAGCAGTTCCGGACTAGCGGGAGTGTTATTTTCGAACACCGGGGAGCTGTTTTTT.

This clonotype occurred a few times. The chain employs TRBV19 and TRBJ2-2, with TRBD2 matching 10 bases. This CDR3 contains 14 residues. Germline CDR1 LNHDA, CDR2 SQIVND (reference sequence). After removal of 10 bases from V and 5 bases from J, the junction contained 7 bases not matched to a gene. CDR3 coding DNA: TGTGCCACTCGGGGACTAGCGATAACCGGGGAGCTGTTTTTT. Translated: CATRGLAITGELFF.

The chain recombines TRBV10-3 with TRBJ2-3; unclear D gene. Deletions cut 7 bases from V and 4 bases from J, with 12 bases between. This CDR3 has 13 residues. Germline loops: CDR1 ENHRY, CDR2 SYGVKD. The CDR3 sequence: CAIKPTQADTQYF. Here the CDR3 DNA reads TGTGCCATCAAGCCTACTCAGGCAGATACGCAGTATTTT.

This clonotype appeared a few times. The J gene is TRBJ2-3, the V gene TRBV7-3; D remains unclear. Trimming took off 6 bases at V and 2 bases at J, with 12 bases between the two ends. CDR1 and CDR2 from the germline V gene are SGHTA and FQGTGA. The CDR3 has 14 amino acids. As DNA, the CDR3 is TGTGCCAGCAGTCAAAGTCGGTCCACAGATACGCAGTATTTT. It specifies CASSQSRSTDTQYF.

This clonotype occurred a few times. The gene calls are TRBV7-9 and TRBJ2-7; TRBD1 agrees at 7 bases. This CDR3 spans 13 amino acids. J lost 7 bases, V lost 3 bases, and 6 bases had no gene match. Germline CDR1 SEHNR, CDR2 FQNEAQ (reference sequence). As DNA, the CDR3 is TGTGCCAGCAGCTTCGCAGGGGGTCGGGAGCAGTACTTC. Protein: CASSFAGGREQYF.

This chain connects TRBV29-1 to TRBJ2-1, with 8 bases matching TRBD2. Germline CDR1 reads SQVTM; CDR2 reads ANQGSEA. V was clipped by 3 bases and J by 1 base; unmatched bases: 5. The CDR3 sequence is 15 residues long. CDR3 residues: CSVDGRALSYNEQFF. CDR3 nucleotides: TGCAGCGTTGACGGGAGGGCCCTATCCTACAATGAGCAGTTCTTC.

A few counts support this clonotype. The chain joins TRBV7-9 to TRBJ2-1; either TRBD1 or TRBD2 may fit D (5 bases each). From germline, CDR1 is SEHNR and CDR2 FQNEAQ (reference sequence). This CDR3 region has 16 residues. Deletions cut 4 bases from V and 6 bases from J, with 19 bases between. The DNA of the CDR3 is TGTGCCAGCAGCTCCAACCGGGACGACCTGAGCAATGAGCAGTTCTTC. This gives the protein CASSSNRDDLSNEQFF. Variable domain in full (rest from reference TRBV7-9 and TRBJ2-1): DTGVSQNPRHKITKRGQNVTFRCDPISEHNRLYWYRQTLGQGPEFLTYFQNEAQLEKSRLLSDRFSAERPKGSFSTLEIQRTEQGDSAMYLCASSSNRDDLSNEQFFGPGTRLTVL.